A single T cell receptor beta chain is shown here with its context. PBMCs came from more than 9 ml fresh peripheral blood. The data belong to a study of T cells in Graves' hyperthyroidism and ophthalmopathy. From germline, CDR1 is SEHNR and CDR2 FQNEAQ (reference sequence). Trimming left V 6 bases short and J 1 base short, with 14 bases between. CDR3 length: 15 amino acids. RNA transcripts served as the template for amplifying TCR beta CDR3 regions. RT-PCR in the first round (using the HTBI primer set) targeted the TCR CDR3. From the multiplex PCR reads, TCRdb called clonotypes with MiXCR, one entry per CDR3 protein. The data show around 700,000 distinct CDR3 sequences, approximately 18% seen once.

V is TRBV7-9 and J is TRBJ2-3; D not resolved. The sequenced sample was blood. This clonotype originated in a woman between 50 and 59 years old with Graves' hyperthyroidism that later progressed to Graves' ophthalmopathy. CDR3 DNA sequence: TGTGCCAGCAGTCCGGTAAGAAGTGGCACAGATACGCAGTATTTT. Its translation: CASSPVRSGTDTQYF.